Sample share makes the clone carrying this TCR beta chain medium-sized (0.01 to 0.1%). Nobody among the patients had been given any treatment before thyroid surgery. The data stem from a study of metastatic and nonmetastatic thyroid tumors. Turning to the study itself: Across blood and tumor or nodule tissue, repertoires from malignant and benign thyroid patients were compared with one another.

TCRdb re-called clones from the PCR reads using MiXCR. This sample has roughly 35,000 clones, with roughly 17% found just once. Germline V gene lookup returns CDR1 MDHEN and CDR2 SYDVKM. The CDR3 has 15 amino acids. V lost 5 bases to trimming and J lost 5 bases; unmatched junction nucleotides: 4. This chain uses TRBV28 with TRBJ1-6, with TRBD1 matching over 9 bases. Specimen: blood. This sequence was found in a female donor with papillary thyroid cancer or a benign thyroid nodule (not recorded which). Some clones in this sample may be carry-over from other donors' samples. In nucleotides, the CDR3 is TGTGCCAGCAGTCTCCGGGACAGGGATAATTCACCCCTCCACTTT. This codes for CASSLRDRDNSPLHF.